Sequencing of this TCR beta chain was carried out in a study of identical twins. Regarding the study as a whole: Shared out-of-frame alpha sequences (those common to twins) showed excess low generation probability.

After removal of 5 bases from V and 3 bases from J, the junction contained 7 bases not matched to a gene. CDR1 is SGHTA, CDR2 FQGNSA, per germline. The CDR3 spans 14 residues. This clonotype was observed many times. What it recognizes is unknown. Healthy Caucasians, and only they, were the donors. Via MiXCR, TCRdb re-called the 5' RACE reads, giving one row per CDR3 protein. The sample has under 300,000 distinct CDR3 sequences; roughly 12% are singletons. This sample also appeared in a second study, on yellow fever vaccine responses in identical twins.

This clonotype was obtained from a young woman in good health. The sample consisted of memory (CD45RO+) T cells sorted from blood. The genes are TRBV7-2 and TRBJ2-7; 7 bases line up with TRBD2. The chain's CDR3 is CASSPSGARYEQYF. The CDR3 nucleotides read TGTGCCAGCAGCCCGAGCGGGGCTCGCTACGAGCAGTACTTC. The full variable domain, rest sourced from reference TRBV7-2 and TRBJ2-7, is GAGVSQSPSNKVTEKGKDVELRCDPISGHTALYWYRQSLGQGLEFLIYFQGNSAPDKSGLPSDRFSAERTGGSVSTLTIQRTQQEDSAVYLCASSPSGARYEQYFGPGTRLTVT.